This T cell receptor (beta chain) was sequenced during a study of vaccination and CD4 T cells after COVID-19. Study as a whole: Four females and six males made up the convalescents, with two Hispanic.

Per the germline V gene, CDR1 is SGHNT and CDR2 is YENEEA. V was trimmed by 3 bases and J by 7 bases, leaving 10 bases between them. The CDR3 covers 14 residues. Described treatment: approximately nine-day PBMC culture with coronavirus spike peptide pools or control peptides (ViraFEST assay). Expanded clonotypes were found by TCR sequencing after peptide-pool stimulation (ViraFEST). Worth noting for this clonotype: The antigen remains unidentified.

Sequencing of cultured CD4+ T cell DNA used the Oncomine TCR Beta short-read assay. Genomic DNA extraction was carried out from cultured CD4+ T cells. Via MiXCR, TCRdb re-called the PCR reads, giving one row per CDR3 protein. The table has approximately 14,000 distinct CDR3 sequences, about 30% seen once. The TCR comes from a human donor with COVID-19. The chain links TRBV11-3 to TRBJ1-6, with D unclear. The sequenced sample consisted of cultured CD4+ T cells from blood. CDR3 DNA: TGTGCCAGCAGCTTTGCACCGGGGAATTCACCCCTCCACTTT. Its translation: CASSFAPGNSPLHF.